A single sample gave rise to the 3 T cell receptor beta chains below, sequenced in a study of blood T cell repertoires in COVID-19. The data were produced by immunoSEQ multiplex PCR, yet TCRdb's version contains in-frame clones alone and is incomplete. The data show approximately 91,000 clones, 76% seen once. Sample: peripheral blood. The origin of the receptors is a man aged 70-80 years with acute or convalescent COVID-19.

Here the CDR3 reads CASSYFDGAYEQYF. CDR3 in DNA: TGTGCCAGCAGTTACTTTGACGGAGCCTACGAGCAGTACTTC. The chain carries TRBV6-2 or TRBV6-3 and TRBJ2-7; no reliable D call. Germline V gene data show CDR1 as MNHEY and CDR2 as SVGEGT. Between the trimmed V and J ends, which lost 1 base and 2 bases, there was a span of 9 bases. This CDR3 region has 14 residues.

J is TRBJ1-1 and V is TRBV19, with 7 nucleotides matching TRBD1. J gave up 1 base and V 5 bases, and 4 bases lay outside the gene matches. CDR1 is LNHDA and CDR2 is SQIVND in the germline V gene (reference sequence). The CDR3 extends over 14 amino acids. The CDR3 protein is CASSLRTGNTEAFF. The CDR3 nucleotides read TGTGCCAGTAGTCTCCGGACAGGGAACACTGAAGCTTTCTTT.

The rearrangement links TRBV2 to TRBJ2-1, with 7 bases lining up with TRBD1. Losses at the gene ends were 10 bases for V and 6 bases for J; bases not matched to a gene: 15. CDR3 length: 15 amino acids. Germline V gene lookup returns CDR1 SNHLY and CDR2 FYNNEI. CDR3 DNA sequence: TGTGCCATGGATAGGTCGGGACAGCCTCTCAATGAGCAGTTCTTC. It encodes CAMDRSGQPLNEQFF.